The 20 T cell receptor beta chains reported below all come from one sample, sequenced in a study of long-term antiretroviral therapy in people with HIV. Version v3.0 of the immunoSEQ assay was performed at survey level. Libraries were prepared by immunoSEQ multiplex PCR; TCRdb keeps only in-frame clonotypes and omits some of them. The sample consists of some 35,000 clones, about 80% of them appearing once. Sequenced here: unsorted PBMCs, sampled 0.6 years after starting antiretroviral therapy. The source is a man aged 18 to 30 with HIV.

The chain links TRBV18 to TRBJ1-4; D is possibly TRBD1 (5 bases). V was pared by 6 bases and J by 4 bases, with 9 bases between. CDR1 KGHSH and CDR2 LQKENI come from the germline V gene. The CDR3 contains 13 residues. The CDR3 DNA is TGTGCCAGCTCCGGGGGGATTAATGAAAAACTGTTTTTT. Translated: CASSGGINEKLFF.

The chain has TRBV7-2 and TRBJ2-7; 10 bases are a match to TRBD1. V dropped 5 bases and J dropped 3; count of bases not matched to a gene: 7. The CDR3 consists of 15 residues. CDR1 is SGHTA, CDR2 FQGNSA, per germline. The CDR3 coding sequence is TGTGCCAGCAGCGCTAACGGACAGGGGGTCTACGAGCAGTACTTC. It codes for CASSANGQGVYEQYF.

The rearrangement joins TRBV15 to TRBJ2-5; D is undetermined. CDR1 and CDR2 from the germline V gene are LNHNV and YYDKDF (reference sequence). This CDR3 has 14 residues. V was pared by 3 bases and J by 5 bases, with 13 bases between. The CDR3 reads CATSRPGLGETQYF. CDR3 DNA: TGTGCCACCAGCAGGCCGGGTCTAGGGGAGACCCAGTACTTC. Complete variable domain (other parts from reference TRBV15 and TRBJ2-5): DAMVIQNPRYQVTQFGKPVTLSCSQTLNHNVMYWYQQKSSQAPKLLFHYYDKDFNNEADTPDNFQSRRPNTSFCFLDIRSPGLGDTAMYLCATSRPGLGETQYFGPGTRLLVL.

This clone has only a few counts. The rearrangement joins TRBV10-1 to TRBJ1-1; the D gene is possibly TRBD1 (5 bases). The CDR3 loop spans 10 amino acids. Germline loops: CDR1 WNHNN, CDR2 SYGVQD (reference sequence). V dropped 7 bases and J dropped 11 bases, with 11 bases sitting between them. As DNA, the CDR3 is TGCGCCAGCAACCAGGGTGACGCTTTCTTT. Translated, it gives CASNQGDAFF.

The chain has TRBV11-2 and TRBJ2-2; D is undetermined. V lost 1 base and J lost 7, with 13 bases in between. Germline V gene data show CDR1 as SGHAT and CDR2 as FQNNGV. The CDR3 consists of 15 residues. CDR3 coding DNA: TGTGCCAGCAGCTTAGCGGGTCTAGAAGGCGGGGAGCTGTTTTTT. Residues: CASSLAGLEGGELFF.

V is TRBV10-3 and J is TRBJ1-5, with a tentative D call TRBD1 (5 bases). Trimming cost V 6 bases and J 5 bases, with 8 bases left between them. Germline V gene sequence: CDR1 ENHRY, CDR2 SYGVKD. The CDR3 has 12 residues. CDR3 sequence (DNA): TGTGCCATCAGCTCCAGGGATCAGCCCCAGCATTTT. It is translated as CAISSRDQPQHF.

The chain recombines TRBV11-2 with TRBJ2-7, with D uncertain. The germline gives CDR1 SGHAT, CDR2 FQNNGV. This CDR3 is built from 14 residues. V lost 3 bases and J lost 2, with 11 bases in between. The CDR3 DNA follows: TGTGCCAGCAGCTTTTTTCTGGACCCCTACGAGCAGTACTTC. Its protein product is CASSFFLDPYEQYF.

The genes are TRBV28 and TRBJ2-1; D uncertain. V lost 7 bases and J lost 0, with 10 bases in between. The V gene's germline CDR1 is MDHEN and CDR2 SYDVKM. This CDR3 comprises 14 residues. CDR3 nucleotides: TGTGCCAGCAATCGGCCCAGCTCCTACAATGAGCAGTTCTTC. The encoded protein is CASNRPSSYNEQFF.

This rearrangement joins TRBV27 to TRBJ1-5; D is ambiguous. V lost 3 bases and J 5 bases, leaving 14 bases between the germline ends. Germline CDR1 MNHEY, CDR2 SMNVEV (reference sequence). This CDR3 is 15 amino acids long. CDR3 amino acids: CASSFLSARDQPQHF. The CDR3 DNA reads as TGTGCCAGCAGTTTCTTAAGCGCTCGGGATCAGCCCCAGCATTTT.

In this sample, this clone turned up a few times. This chain links TRBV9 with TRBJ2-2, with TRBD2 matching 10 bases. The CDR3 sequence is 16 residues long. The germline V gene encodes CDR1 SGDLS and CDR2 YYNGEE. V lost 5 bases and J lost 5; bases outside the gene matches: 9. The CDR3 spells CASSASGGVRTGELFF. CDR3 DNA: TGTGCCAGCAGTGCCAGCGGGGGGGTGAGAACCGGGGAGCTGTTTTTT. The full variable domain, its missing parts supplied by reference TRBV9 and TRBJ2-2, is DSGVTQTPKHLITATGQRVTLRCSPRSGDLSVYWYQQSLDQGLQFLIQYYNGEERAKGNILERFSAQQFPDLHSELNLSSLELGDSALYFCASSASGGVRTGELFFGEGSRLTVL.

This rearrangement joins TRBV7-8 to TRBJ1-5; D remains unclear. CDR3 length: 15 amino acids. Germline values: CDR1 SGHVS, CDR2 FQNEAQ. V lost 1 base to trimming and J lost 0 bases, with 7 bases between them. CDR3 nucleotides: TGTGCCAGCAGCTTAGATCGGAGTAGCAATCAGCCCCAGCATTTT. This codes for CASSLDRSSNQPQHF.

V gene TRBV5-4 combines with J gene TRBJ2-2, with 11 bases identical to TRBD1. Germline values: CDR1 SGHNT, CDR2 YYREEE (reference sequence). This CDR3 is built from 15 residues. The V and J ends lost 4 bases and 6 bases, in that order; junction bases with no gene match: 5. This CDR3 is CASSPGQGVPGELFF. CDR3 DNA sequence: TGTGCCAGCAGCCCGGGACAGGGGGTTCCCGGGGAGCTGTTTTTT.

The rearrangement joins TRBV18 to TRBJ2-2; D not resolved. V gave up 4 bases and J gave up 3 bases, with 3 bases separating them. This CDR3 spans 12 amino acids. Germline CDR1 KGHSH, CDR2 LQKENI. CDR3 nucleotides: TGTGCCAGCTCACGAGACACCGGGGAGCTGTTTTTT. It translates to CASSRDTGELFF. The whole variable domain, filled in from reference TRBV18 and TRBJ2-2, reads NAGVMQNPRHLVRRRGQEARLRCSPMKGHSHVYWYRQLPEEGLKFMVYLQKENIIDESGMPKERFSAEFPKEGPSILRIQQVVRGDSAAYFCASSRDTGELFFGEGSRLTVL.

The gene calls are TRBV27 and TRBJ2-7, with a weak D call TRBD2 (5 bases). V gave up 6 bases and J gave up 3 bases, with 21 bases separating them. Germline CDR1 reads MNHEY; CDR2 reads SMNVEV (reference sequence). The length of the CDR3 is 16 residues. Written as DNA, the CDR3 is TGTGCCAGCAGCTCCAACCTAGCTCCCGTTGTCTACGAGCAGTACTTC. It specifies CASSSNLAPVVYEQYF.

This clone was found once. This chain links TRBV7-2 with TRBJ2-1; no reliable D call. The V gene lost 1 base and the J gene lost 1 base, with 8 bases spanning the gap. Germline V gene sequence: CDR1 SGHTA, CDR2 FQGNSA. The CDR3 sequence is 15 residues long. CDR3 residues: CASSLVGQSYNEQFF. The CDR3 DNA reads TGTGCCAGCAGCTTAGTCGGCCAATCCTACAATGAGCAGTTCTTC.

The table lists this clone with a few counts. The chain combines TRBV28 with TRBJ2-5; 8 nucleotides agree with TRBD2. Germline-derived CDR1 and CDR2 are MDHEN and SYDVKM. The CDR3 sequence is 15 residues long. Trimming at V came to 6 bases and at J to 4 bases, leaving 10 bases not matched to a gene. Written as DNA, the CDR3 is TGTGCCAGCAGGAACTTAGCGGGAAATGGAGAGACCCAGTACTTC. This encodes CASRNLAGNGETQYF.

Only a few counts were recorded for this clone. The chain joins TRBV6-5 to TRBJ2-7; a possible D gene is TRBD2 (6 bases). Per the germline V gene, CDR1 is MNHEY and CDR2 is SVGAGI. The V and J ends lost 8 bases and 4 bases respectively, with 15 bases between them. The CDR3 sequence is 13 residues long. The CDR3: CASQTSLSYEQYF. CDR3 in DNA: TGTGCCAGCCAGACTAGTTTGTCGTACGAGCAGTACTTC.

The chain combines TRBV7-3 with TRBJ2-2; D not resolved. The length of the CDR3 is 16 residues. Deletions cut 4 bases from V and 8 bases from J, with 20 bases between. Germline V CDR1 and CDR2: SGHTA, FQGTGA. The CDR3 region is CASSSNPSPPPGELFF. The CDR3 DNA reads as TGTGCCAGCAGCTCAAACCCGTCTCCCCCTCCAGGGGAGCTGTTTTTT.

The chain's CDR3 is CASSFQGQGLDGEKLFF. The DNA for the CDR3 is TGTGCCAGCAGCTTTCAGGGACAGGGGCTTGATGGAGAAAAACTGTTTTTT. The V gene is TRBV5-5, the J gene TRBJ1-4; 10 nucleotides align to TRBD1. The CDR3 contains 17 residues. The ends lost 2 bases at V and 8 bases at J; junction bases unmatched: 12. Germline V CDR1 and CDR2: SGHKS, YYEKEE (reference sequence).

The gene calls are TRBV19 and TRBJ2-2, with D maybe TRBD2 (7 bases). The V end was cut by 7 bases, the J end by 8 bases, with 17 bases between. The CDR3 runs to 14 residues. CDR1 and CDR2 from the germline V gene are LNHDA and SQIVND (reference sequence). The DNA for the CDR3 is TGTGCCAGTAAGGGGGGAGGGCCGGCGGGGGAGCTGTTTTTT. Translated: CASKGGGPAGELFF.